Reported below is one T cell receptor beta chain. V was pared by 3 bases and J by 0 bases, with 12 bases of the junction left unmatched. The CDR3 loop spans 18 amino acids. This sample was included in a study of blood T cell repertoires in COVID-19. Here immunoSEQ multiplex PCR was the method, and the copy in TCRdb shows in-frame clones only, minus some. The table records fewer than 250,000 clones, approximately 88% of them present only once. V is TRBV23-1 and J is TRBJ1-2; 8 nucleotides line up with TRBD1. TRBV23-1 is filed as an ORF, its function uncertain. The sequencing input was PBMCs or T cells enriched from blood (not recorded which). This sequence was found in a woman aged 25-40 years who had been exposed to COVID-19. In nucleotides, the CDR3 is TGCGCCAGCAGTCATCCCCGGCGGGGGACAGGAACTAACTATGGCTACACCTTC. This gives the protein CASSHPRRGTGTNYGYTF.